The sequence of this T cell receptor beta chain was determined in a study of human T cells and chemical hapten exposure. Study as a whole: The sensitizer, 2% DPC, was used on around 2 cm by around 2 cm of upper inner arm skin.

Individual cDNA molecules received unique molecular identifiers in the library. TCRdb ran MiXCR on the RACE reads and lists one entry per CDR3 protein. The data show under 100,000 distinct CDR3 sequences, about 10% seen once. The time point was: patch test 2, 6 weeks after DPC sensitization. The treatment was: therapeutic diphenylcyclopropenone sensitization with weekly scalp DPC. The CDR3 is made up of 15 amino acids. V trimming: 8 bases; J trimming: 2 bases; junction bases outside the gene matches: 12. CDR1 is MNHEY and CDR2 is SVGEGT in the germline V gene. This clonotype has just a few counts. Here the sequenced sample was whole blood, taken in connection with sensitization to the hapten diphenylcyclopropenone (DPC). This sequence joins TRBV6-2 or TRBV6-3 and TRBJ2-7; 7 bases line up with TRBD2. The receptor comes from a woman younger than 45 with alopecia areata. Some clones in this sample may be carry-over from other donors' samples. CDR3 protein: CASHSGGLGAYEQYF. The CDR3 DNA sequence: TGTGCCAGCCACTCGGGAGGACTGGGAGCCTACGAGCAGTACTTC.